This is a list of T cell receptor beta chains from one sample in a study of technical replicates of blood from a few donors. Data came from immunoSEQ multiplex PCR; TCRdb stores just in-frame clones and leaves some out. The table has about 59,000 clones, 90% to 95% seen once. Sequencing was carried out using PBMCs. The receptor source for this set is a human donor in good health. Some clones in this sample may be carry-over from other donors' samples. Each CDR3 is given with its conserved first and last residue. A D gene is named only where the DNA matches it firmly. Expanded clones get a size class; other rows say once, few or many, or leave the size out.

D,J,size,V,DNA,CDR3
.,TRBJ1-2,.,TRBV10-3,TGTGCCATCAGTGATACCAAGGGGCCCTATGGCTACACCTTC,CAISDTKGPYGYTF
.,TRBJ2-7,.,TRBV4-2,TGTGCCAGCAGCCAAAACACGTTCGAGCAGTACTTC,CASSQNTFEQYF
.,TRBJ2-1,.,TRBV6-5,TGTGCCAGCAGACCAGGACAGTCCCCCTACAATGAGCAGTTCTTC,CASRPGQSPYNEQFF
TRBD1,TRBJ2-1,.,TRBV7-6,TGTGCCAGCAGCTACCGGGACAGGGACAATGAGCAGTTCTTC,CASSYRDRDNEQFF
TRBD2,TRBJ2-7,once,TRBV11-3,TGTGCCAGCAGCCCTACAGGACTAGTCTACGAGCAGTACTTC,CASSPTGLVYEQYF
.,TRBJ2-1,.,TRBV5-4,TGTGCCAGCAGCCGACCCCTGGACTCTAAGCAGTTCTTC,CASSRPLDSKQFF
TRBD1,TRBJ2-5,.,TRBV4-1,TGCGCCAGCAGCCAAGTCAACAGGGGTGAGACCCAGTACTTC,CASSQVNRGETQYF
.,TRBJ1-3,.,TRBV25-1,TGTGCCAGCAGTGAAGGGGGCTCGGGAAACACCATATATTTT,CASSEGGSGNTIYF
TRBD1,TRBJ1-2,once,TRBV11-2,TGTGCCAGCAGCCATGGGGGACAGGAGGGGAGCTACACCTTC,CASSHGGQEGSYTF
TRBD1,TRBJ2-4,.,TRBV29-1,TGCAGCGTTGAAGAGTACAGGGGAAAAAACATTCAGTACTTC,CSVEEYRGKNIQYF
TRBD2,TRBJ2-7,.,TRBV4-3,TGCGCCAGCAGCCCCCAATGGGAGGGGAACTACGAGCAGTACTTC,CASSPQWEGNYEQYF